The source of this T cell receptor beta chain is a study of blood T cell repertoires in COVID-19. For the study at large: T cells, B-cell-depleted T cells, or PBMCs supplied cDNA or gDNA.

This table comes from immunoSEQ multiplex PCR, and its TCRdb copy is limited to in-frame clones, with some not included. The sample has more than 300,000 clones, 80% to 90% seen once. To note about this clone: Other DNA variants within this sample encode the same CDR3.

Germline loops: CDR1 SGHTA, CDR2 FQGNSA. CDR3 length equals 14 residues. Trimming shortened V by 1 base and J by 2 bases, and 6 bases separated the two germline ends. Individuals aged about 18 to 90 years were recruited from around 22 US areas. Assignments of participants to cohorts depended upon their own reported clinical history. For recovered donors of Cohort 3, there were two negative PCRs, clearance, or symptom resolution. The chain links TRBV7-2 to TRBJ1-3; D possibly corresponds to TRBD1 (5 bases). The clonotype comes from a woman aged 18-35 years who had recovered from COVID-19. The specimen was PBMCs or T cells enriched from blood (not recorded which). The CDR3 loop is CASSLGGTGNTIYF. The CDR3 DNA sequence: TGTGCCAGCAGCTTAGGGGGCACTGGAAACACCATATATTTT.